This T cell receptor beta chain emerged from a study of blood T cell repertoires in COVID-19. Study details: Both acute and convalescent COVID-19 samples were obtained from the United States, Italy and Spain. The cDNA or gDNA used as material had been derived from T cells, B-cell-depleted T cells, or PBMCs.

J gave up 5 bases and V 5 bases, and 16 bases lay outside the gene matches. Germline V lookup: CDR1 MNHEY, CDR2 SMNVEV (reference sequence). The CDR3 extends over 17 amino acids. Original data processing: Reference gene primers were amplified, and this amplification served to estimate nucleated cell counts. Data came from immunoSEQ multiplex PCR; TCRdb stores just in-frame clones and leaves some out. From that table come the V and J calls and clone size; the DNA was used to work out D and trimming. The sample yields some 220,000 clones, around four fifths seen once. Source material: peripheral blood. The V and J genes are TRBV27 and TRBJ1-2; TRBD1 matches at 8 bases. This sequence originates from a man in his fifties with acute or convalescent COVID-19. For the CDR3, the DNA is TGTGCCAGCAGTCTAACCCCAGGACAGGGCTCCCTTTATGGCTACACCTTC. Translating gives CASSLTPGQGSLYGYTF.